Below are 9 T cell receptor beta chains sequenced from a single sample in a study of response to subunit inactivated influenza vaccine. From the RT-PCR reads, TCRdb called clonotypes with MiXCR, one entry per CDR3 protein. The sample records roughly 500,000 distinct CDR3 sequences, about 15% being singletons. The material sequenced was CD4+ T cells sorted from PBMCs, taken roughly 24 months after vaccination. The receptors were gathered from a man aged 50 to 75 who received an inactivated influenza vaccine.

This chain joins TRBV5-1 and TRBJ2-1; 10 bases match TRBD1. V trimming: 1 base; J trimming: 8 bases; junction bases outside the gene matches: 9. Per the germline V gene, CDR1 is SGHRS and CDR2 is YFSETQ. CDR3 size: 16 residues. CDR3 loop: CASSLKGQGHLDEQFF. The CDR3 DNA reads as TGCGCCAGCAGCTTGAAGGGACAGGGGCACCTAGATGAGCAGTTCTTC.

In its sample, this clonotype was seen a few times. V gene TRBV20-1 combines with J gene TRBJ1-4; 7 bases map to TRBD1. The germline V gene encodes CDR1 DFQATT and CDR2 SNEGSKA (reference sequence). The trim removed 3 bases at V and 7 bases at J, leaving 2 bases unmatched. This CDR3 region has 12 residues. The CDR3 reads CSASYRGEKLFF. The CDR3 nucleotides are TGCAGTGCTAGCTACAGGGGTGAAAAACTGTTTTTT.

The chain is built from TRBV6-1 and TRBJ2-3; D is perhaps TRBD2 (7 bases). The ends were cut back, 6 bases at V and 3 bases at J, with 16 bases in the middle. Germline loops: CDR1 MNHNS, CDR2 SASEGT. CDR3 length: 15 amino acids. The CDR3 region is CASSTGRGVTDTQYF. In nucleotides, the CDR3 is TGTGCCAGCAGCACAGGGAGGGGTGTGACAGATACGCAGTATTTT.

The chain's CDR3 is CASSPRPWEYDEQFF. Here the CDR3 DNA reads TGTGCCAGCAGCCCCCGACCCTGGGAGTACGATGAGCAGTTCTTC. The chain has TRBV7-9 and TRBJ2-1; TRBD2 might be the D (5 bases). The CDR3 length is 15 residues. Germline CDR1 reads SEHNR; CDR2 reads FQNEAQ (reference sequence). V shed 5 bases and J shed 8 bases, with 19 bases lying between them.

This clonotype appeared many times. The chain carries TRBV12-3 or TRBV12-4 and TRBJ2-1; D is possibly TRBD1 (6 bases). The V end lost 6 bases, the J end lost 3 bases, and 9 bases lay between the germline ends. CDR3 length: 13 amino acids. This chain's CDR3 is CASSWTDYNEQFF. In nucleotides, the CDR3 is TGTGCCAGCAGCTGGACAGACTACAATGAGCAGTTCTTC.

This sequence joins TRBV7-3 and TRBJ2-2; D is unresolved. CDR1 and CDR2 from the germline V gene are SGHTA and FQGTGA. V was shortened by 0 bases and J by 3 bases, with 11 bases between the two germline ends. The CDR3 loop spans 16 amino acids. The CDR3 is CASSLTRITDTGELFF. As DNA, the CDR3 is TGTGCCAGCAGCTTAACGAGGATCACAGACACCGGGGAGCTGTTTTTT. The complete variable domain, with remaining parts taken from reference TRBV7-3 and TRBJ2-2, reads GAGVSQTPSNKVTEKGKYVELRCDPISGHTALYWYRQSLGQGPEFLIYFQGTGAADDSGLPNDRFFAVRPEGSVSTLKIQRTERGDSAVYLCASSLTRITDTGELFFGEGSRLTVL.

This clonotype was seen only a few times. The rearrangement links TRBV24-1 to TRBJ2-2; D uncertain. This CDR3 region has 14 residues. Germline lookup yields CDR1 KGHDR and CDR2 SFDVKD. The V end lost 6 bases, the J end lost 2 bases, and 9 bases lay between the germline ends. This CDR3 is CATSMGLNTGELFF. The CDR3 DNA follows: TGTGCCACCAGTATGGGTTTAAACACCGGGGAGCTGTTTTTT.

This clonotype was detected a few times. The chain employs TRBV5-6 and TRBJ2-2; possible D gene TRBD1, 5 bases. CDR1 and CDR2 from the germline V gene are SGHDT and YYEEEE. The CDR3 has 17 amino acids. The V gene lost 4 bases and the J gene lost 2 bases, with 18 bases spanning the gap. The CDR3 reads CASSLRIGHINTGELFF. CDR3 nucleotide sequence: TGTGCCAGCAGCCTAAGAATAGGACACATTAACACCGGGGAGCTGTTTTTT.

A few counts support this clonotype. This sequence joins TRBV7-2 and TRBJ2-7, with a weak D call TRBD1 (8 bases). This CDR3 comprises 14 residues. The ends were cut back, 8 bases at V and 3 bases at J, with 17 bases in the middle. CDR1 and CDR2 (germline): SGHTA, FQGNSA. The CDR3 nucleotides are TGTGCCAGCTTGCGGGACAGGACTAGCTACGAGCAGTACTTC. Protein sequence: CASLRDRTSYEQYF.